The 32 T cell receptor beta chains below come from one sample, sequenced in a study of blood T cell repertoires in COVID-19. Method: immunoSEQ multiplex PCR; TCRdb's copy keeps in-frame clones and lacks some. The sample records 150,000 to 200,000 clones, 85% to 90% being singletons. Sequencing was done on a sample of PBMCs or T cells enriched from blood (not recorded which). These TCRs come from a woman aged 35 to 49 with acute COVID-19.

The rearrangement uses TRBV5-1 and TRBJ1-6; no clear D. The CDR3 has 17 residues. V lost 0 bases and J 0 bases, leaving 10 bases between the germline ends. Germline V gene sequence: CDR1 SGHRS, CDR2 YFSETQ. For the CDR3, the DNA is TGCGCCAGCAGCTTGGGACACGGAAGCTCCTATAATTCACCCCTCCACTTT. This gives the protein CASSLGHGSSYNSPLHF.

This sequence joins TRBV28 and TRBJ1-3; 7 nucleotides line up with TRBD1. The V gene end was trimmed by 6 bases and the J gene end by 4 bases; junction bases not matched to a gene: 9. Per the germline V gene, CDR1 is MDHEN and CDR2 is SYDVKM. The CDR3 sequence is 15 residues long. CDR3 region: CASRSQGSAGNTIYF. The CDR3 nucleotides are TGTGCCAGCAGGTCACAGGGGAGCGCCGGAAACACCATATATTTT.

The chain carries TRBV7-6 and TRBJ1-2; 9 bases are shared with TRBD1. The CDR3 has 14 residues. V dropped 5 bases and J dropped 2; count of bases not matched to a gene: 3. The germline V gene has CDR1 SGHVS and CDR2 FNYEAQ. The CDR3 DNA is TGTGCCAGCAGCCCCGGACAGGGGAACTATGGCTACACCTTC. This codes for CASSPGQGNYGYTF.

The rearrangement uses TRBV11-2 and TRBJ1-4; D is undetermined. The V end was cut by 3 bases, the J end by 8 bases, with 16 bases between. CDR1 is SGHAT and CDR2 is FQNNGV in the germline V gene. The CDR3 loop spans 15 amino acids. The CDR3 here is CASSLGGVGSEKLFF. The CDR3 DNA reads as TGTGCCAGCAGCTTGGGCGGTGTTGGGAGCGAAAAACTGTTTTTT. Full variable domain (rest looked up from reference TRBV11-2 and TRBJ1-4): EAGVAQSPRYKIIEKRQSVAFWCNPISGHATLYWYQQILGQGPKLLIQFQNNGVVDDSQLPKDRFSAERLKGVDSTLKIQPAKLEDSAVYLCASSLGGVGSEKLFFGSGTQLSVL.

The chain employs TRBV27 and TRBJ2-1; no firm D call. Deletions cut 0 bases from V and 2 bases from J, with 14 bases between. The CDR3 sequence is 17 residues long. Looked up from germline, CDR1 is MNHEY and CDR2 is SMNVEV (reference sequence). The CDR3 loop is CASSLSNTLGAYNEQFF. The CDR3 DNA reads TGTGCCAGCAGTTTATCGAACACGTTAGGAGCCTACAATGAGCAGTTCTTC.

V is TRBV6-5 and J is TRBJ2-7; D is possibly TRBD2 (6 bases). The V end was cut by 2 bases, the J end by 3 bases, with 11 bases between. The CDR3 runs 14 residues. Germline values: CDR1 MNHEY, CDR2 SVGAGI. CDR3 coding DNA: TGTGCCAGCAGTTACCCTAGCGAAGGCTACGAGCAGTACTTC. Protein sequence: CASSYPSEGYEQYF.

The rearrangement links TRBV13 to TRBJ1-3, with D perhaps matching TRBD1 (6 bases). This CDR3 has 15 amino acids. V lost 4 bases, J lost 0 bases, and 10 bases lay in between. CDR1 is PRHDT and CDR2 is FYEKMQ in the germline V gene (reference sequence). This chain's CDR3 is CASSSGANSGNTIYF. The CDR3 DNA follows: TGTGCCAGCAGCTCAGGGGCCAACTCTGGAAACACCATATATTTT.

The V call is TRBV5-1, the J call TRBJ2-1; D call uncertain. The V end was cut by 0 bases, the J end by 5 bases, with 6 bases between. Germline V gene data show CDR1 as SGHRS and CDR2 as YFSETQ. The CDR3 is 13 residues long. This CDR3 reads CASSLVVDNEQFF. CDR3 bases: TGCGCCAGCAGCTTGGTAGTGGACAATGAGCAGTTCTTC.

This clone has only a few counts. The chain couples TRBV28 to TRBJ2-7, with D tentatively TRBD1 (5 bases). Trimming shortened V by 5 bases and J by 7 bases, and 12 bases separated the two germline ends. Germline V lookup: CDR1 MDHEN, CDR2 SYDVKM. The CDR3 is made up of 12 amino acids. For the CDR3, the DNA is TGTGCCAGCAGTACGACAGTCGCGGAGCAGTACTTC. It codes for CASSTTVAEQYF.

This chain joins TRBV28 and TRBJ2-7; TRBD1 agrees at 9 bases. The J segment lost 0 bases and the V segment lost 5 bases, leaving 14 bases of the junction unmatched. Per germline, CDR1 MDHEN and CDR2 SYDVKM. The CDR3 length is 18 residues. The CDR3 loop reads CASSRIWDRDFSSYEQYF. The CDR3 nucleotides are TGTGCCAGCAGTCGAATTTGGGACAGGGATTTTAGCTCCTACGAGCAGTACTTC.

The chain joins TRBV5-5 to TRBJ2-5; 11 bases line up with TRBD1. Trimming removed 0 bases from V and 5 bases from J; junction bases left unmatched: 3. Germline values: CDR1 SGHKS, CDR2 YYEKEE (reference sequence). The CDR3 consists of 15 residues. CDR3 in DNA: TGTGCCAGCAGCTTGGGGACAGGGGGCGGGGAGACCCAGTACTTC. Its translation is CASSLGTGGGETQYF.

In DNA form, the CDR3 reads TGTGCCAGCAGCTTAGGGAGCGGGCGAAGGAATGAGCAGTTCTTC. The encoded protein is CASSLGSGRRNEQFF. The chain uses TRBV11-2 and TRBJ2-1; TRBD2 might be the D (6 bases). Deletions cut 1 base from V and 7 bases from J, with 14 bases between. Germline V gives CDR1 SGHAT, CDR2 FQNNGV. The length of the CDR3 is 15 residues.

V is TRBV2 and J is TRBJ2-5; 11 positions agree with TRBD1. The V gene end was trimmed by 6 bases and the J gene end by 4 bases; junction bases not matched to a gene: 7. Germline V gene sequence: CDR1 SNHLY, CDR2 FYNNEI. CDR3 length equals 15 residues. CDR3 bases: TGTGCCAGCAGAAGATGGGGACAGGGGGGAGAGACCCAGTACTTC. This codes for CASRRWGQGGETQYF. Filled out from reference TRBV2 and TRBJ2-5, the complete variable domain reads EPEVTQTPSHQVTQMGQEVILRCVPISNHLYFYWYRQILGQKVEFLVSFYNNEISEKSEIFDDQFSVERPDGSNFTLKIRSTKLEDSAMYFCASRRWGQGGETQYFGPGTRLLVL.

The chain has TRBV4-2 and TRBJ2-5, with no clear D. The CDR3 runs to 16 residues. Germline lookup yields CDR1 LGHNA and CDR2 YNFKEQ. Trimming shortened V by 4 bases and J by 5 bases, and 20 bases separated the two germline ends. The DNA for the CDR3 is TGTGCCAGCAGCCCCTCCGCTGGGCCCACCAGCGAGACCCAGTACTTC. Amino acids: CASSPSAGPTSETQYF.

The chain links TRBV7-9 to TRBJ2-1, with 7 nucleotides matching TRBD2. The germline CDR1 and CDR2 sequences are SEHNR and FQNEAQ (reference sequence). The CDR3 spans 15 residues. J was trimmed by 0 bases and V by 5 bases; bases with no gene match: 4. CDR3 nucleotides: TGTGCCAGCAGCCCGCGGGGGAGCTCCTACAATGAGCAGTTCTTC. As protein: CASSPRGSSYNEQFF.

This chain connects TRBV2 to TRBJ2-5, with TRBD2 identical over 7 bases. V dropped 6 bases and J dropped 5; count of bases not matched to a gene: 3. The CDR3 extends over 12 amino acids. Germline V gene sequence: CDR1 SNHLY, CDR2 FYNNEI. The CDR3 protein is CASRAGVETQYF. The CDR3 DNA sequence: TGTGCCAGCAGGGCGGGGGTGGAGACCCAGTACTTC.

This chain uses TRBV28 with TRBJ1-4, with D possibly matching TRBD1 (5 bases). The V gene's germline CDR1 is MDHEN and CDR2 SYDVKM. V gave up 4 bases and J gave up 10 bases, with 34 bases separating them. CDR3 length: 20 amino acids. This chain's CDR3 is CASSSLLGGDSYRTRGKLFF. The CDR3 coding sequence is TGTGCCAGCAGTTCCCTCTTAGGCGGGGACTCCTATAGAACTAGGGGAAAACTGTTTTTT.

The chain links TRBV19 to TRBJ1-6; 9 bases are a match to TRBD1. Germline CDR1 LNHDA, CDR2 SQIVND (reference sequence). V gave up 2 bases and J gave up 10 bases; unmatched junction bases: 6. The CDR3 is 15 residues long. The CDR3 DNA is TGTGCCAGTAGTATAAGGACAGGGGAAACCTCACCCCTCCACTTT. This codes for CASSIRTGETSPLHF.

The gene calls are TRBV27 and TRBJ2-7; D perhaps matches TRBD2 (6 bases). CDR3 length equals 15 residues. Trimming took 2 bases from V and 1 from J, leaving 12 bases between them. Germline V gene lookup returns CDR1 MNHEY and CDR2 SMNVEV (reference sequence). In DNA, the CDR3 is TGTGCCAGCAGTTTAAACTTGGGAGGATCCTACGAGCAGTACTTC. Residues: CASSLNLGGSYEQYF.

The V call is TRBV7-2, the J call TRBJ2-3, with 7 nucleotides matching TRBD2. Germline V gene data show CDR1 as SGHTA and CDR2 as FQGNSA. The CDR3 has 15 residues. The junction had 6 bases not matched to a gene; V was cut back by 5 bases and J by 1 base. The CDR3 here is CASSPRTSRTDTQYF. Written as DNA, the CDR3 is TGTGCCAGCAGCCCCAGGACTAGTCGCACAGATACGCAGTATTTT.

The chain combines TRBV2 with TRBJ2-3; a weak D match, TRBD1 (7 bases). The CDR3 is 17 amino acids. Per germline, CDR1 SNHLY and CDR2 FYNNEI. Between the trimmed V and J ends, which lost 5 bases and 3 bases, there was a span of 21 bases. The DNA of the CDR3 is TGTGCCAGCAGTTCTGGAGTCAGGGGGGATGGTACAGATACGCAGTATTTT. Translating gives CASSSGVRGDGTDTQYF.

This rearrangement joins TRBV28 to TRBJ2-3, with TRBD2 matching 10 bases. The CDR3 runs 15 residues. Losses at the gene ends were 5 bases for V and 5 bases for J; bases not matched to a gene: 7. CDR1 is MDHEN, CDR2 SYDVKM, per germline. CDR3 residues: CASSLSGGRQDTQYF. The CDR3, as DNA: TGTGCCAGCAGTCTTAGCGGGGGGAGGCAAGATACGCAGTATTTT.

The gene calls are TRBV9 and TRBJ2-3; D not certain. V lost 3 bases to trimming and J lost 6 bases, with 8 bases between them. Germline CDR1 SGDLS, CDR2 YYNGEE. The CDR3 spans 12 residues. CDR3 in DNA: TGTGCCAGCAGCGGAGACTCCGATACGCAGTATTTT. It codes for CASSGDSDTQYF.

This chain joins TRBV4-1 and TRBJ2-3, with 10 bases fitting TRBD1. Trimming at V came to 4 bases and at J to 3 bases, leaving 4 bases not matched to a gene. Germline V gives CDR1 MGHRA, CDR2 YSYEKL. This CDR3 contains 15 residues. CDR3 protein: CASSLGQGVTDTQYF. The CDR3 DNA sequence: TGCGCCAGCAGCCTTGGACAGGGGGTAACAGATACGCAGTATTTT.

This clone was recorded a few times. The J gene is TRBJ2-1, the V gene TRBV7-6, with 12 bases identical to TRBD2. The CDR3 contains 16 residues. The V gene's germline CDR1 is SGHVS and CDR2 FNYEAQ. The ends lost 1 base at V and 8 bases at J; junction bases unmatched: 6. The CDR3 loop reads CASSLGPSGRVHEQFF. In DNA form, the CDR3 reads TGTGCCAGCAGCTTAGGCCCTAGCGGGAGGGTCCATGAGCAGTTCTTC. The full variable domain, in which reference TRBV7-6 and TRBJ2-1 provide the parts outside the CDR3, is GAGVSQSPRYKVTKRGQDVALRCDPISGHVSLYWYRQALGQGPEFLTYFNYEAQQDKSGLPNDRFSAERPEGSISTLTIQRTEQRDSAMYRCASSLGPSGRVHEQFFGPGTRLTVL.

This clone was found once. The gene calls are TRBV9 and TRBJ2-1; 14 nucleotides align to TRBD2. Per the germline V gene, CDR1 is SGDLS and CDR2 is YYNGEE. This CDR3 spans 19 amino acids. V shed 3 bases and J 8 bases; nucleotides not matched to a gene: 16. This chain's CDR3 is CASSAGTEGLAGAIYEQFF. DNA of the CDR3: TGTGCCAGCAGCGCCGGGACAGAGGGACTAGCGGGGGCCATCTATGAGCAGTTCTTC.

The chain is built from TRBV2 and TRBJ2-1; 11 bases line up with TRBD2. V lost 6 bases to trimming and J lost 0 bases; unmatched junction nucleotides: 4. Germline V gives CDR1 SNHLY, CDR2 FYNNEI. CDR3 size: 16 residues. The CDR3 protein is CASSRLAGSSYNEQFF. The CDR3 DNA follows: TGTGCCAGCAGCCGACTAGCGGGGAGCTCCTACAATGAGCAGTTCTTC.

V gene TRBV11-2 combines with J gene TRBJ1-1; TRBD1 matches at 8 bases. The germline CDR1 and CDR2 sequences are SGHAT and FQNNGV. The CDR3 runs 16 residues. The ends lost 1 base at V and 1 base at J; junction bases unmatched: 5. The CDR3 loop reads CASSLGRGTGNTEAFF. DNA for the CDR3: TGTGCCAGCAGCTTAGGACGGGGGACAGGGAACACTGAAGCTTTCTTT.

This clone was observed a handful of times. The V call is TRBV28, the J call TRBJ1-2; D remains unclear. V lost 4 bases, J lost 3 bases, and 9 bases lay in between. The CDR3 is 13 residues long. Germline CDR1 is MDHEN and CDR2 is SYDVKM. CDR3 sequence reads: CASSWLTDYGYTF. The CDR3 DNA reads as TGTGCCAGCAGTTGGCTTACAGACTATGGCTACACCTTC.

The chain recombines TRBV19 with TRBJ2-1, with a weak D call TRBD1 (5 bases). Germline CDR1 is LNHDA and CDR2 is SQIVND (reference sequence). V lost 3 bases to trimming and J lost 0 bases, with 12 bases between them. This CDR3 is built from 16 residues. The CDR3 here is CASSIGQGSSYNEQFF. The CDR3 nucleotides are TGTGCCAGTAGTATTGGGCAGGGTAGCTCCTACAATGAGCAGTTCTTC.

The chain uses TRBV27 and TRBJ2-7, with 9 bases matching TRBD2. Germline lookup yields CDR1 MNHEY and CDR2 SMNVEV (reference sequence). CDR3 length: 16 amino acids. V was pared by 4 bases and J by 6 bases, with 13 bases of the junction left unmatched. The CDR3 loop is CASSSRRRNSGGEQYF. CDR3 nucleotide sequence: TGTGCCAGCAGTTCCCGACGTCGGAATAGCGGGGGCGAGCAGTACTTC.

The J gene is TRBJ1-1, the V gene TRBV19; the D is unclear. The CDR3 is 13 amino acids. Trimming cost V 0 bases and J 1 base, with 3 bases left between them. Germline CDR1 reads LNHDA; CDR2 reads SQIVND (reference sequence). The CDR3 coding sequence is TGTGCCAGTAGTATAGACCAGAACACTGAAGCTTTCTTT. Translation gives CASSIDQNTEAFF.